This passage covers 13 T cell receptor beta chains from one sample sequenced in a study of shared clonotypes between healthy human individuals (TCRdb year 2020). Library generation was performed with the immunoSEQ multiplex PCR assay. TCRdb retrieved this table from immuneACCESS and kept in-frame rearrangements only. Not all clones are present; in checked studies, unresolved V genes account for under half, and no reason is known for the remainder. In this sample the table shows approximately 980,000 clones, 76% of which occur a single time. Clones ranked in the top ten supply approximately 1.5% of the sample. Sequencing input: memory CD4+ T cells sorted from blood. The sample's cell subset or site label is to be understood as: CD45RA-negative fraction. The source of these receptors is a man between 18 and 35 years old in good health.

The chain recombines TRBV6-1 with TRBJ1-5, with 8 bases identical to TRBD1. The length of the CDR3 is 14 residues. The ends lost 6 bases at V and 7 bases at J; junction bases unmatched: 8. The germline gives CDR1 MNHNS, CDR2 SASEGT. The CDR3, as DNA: TGTGCCAGCAGCACCGACAGGGGAGGACAGCCCCAGCATTTT. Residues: CASSTDRGGQPQHF.

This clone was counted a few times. The CDR3: CARRDTDRGETQYF. The CDR3 bases are TGTGCCCGACGGGACACTGACAGGGGGGAGACCCAGTACTTC. The rearrangement links TRBV30 to TRBJ2-5, with 9 bases lining up with TRBD1. Germline trimming cut 8 bases from V and 5 bases from J; bases unmatched to any gene: 12. This CDR3 region has 14 residues. Germline V lookup: CDR1 GTSNPN, CDR2 SVGIG (reference sequence).

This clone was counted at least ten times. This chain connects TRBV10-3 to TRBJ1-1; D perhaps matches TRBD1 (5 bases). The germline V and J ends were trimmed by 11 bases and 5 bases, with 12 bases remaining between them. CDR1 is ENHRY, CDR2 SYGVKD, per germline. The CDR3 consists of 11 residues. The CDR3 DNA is TGTGCCGTGGGGCAGGGTACTGAAGCTTTCTTT. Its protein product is CAVGQGTEAFF.

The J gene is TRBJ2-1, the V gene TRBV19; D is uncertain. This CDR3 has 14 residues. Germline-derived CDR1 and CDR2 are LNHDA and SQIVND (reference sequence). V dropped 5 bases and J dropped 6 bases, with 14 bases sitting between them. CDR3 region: CASSPATSRNEQFF. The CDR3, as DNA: TGTGCCAGTAGTCCAGCCACCTCTCGCAATGAGCAGTTCTTC.

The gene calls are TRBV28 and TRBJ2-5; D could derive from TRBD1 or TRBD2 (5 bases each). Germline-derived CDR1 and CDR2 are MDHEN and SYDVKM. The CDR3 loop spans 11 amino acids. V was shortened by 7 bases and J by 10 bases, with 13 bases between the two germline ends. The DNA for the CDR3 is TGTGCCAGCAAGGGGACCACCCACCAGTACTTC. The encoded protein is CASKGTTHQYF.

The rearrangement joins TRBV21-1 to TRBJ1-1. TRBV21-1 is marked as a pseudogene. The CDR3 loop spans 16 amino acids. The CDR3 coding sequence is TGTGCCGGCAGTTGGGAAGGAGGGAAAAAACACACTGAAGCTTTCTTT. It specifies CAGSWEGGKKHTEAFF.

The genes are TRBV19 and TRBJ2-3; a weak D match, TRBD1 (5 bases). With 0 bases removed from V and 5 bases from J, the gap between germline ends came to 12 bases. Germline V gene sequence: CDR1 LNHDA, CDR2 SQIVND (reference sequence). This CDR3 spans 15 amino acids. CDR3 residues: CASSIDPSGIDTQYF. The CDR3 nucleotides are TGTGCCAGTAGTATAGATCCCTCAGGGATAGATACGCAGTATTTT.

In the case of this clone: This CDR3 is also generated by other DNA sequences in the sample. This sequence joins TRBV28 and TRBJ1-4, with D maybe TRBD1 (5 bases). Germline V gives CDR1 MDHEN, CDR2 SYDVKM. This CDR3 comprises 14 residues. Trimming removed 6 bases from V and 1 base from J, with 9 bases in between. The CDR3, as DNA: TGTGCCAGCAGGCAGGGAGGAACTAATGAAAAACTGTTTTTT. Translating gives CASRQGGTNEKLFF.

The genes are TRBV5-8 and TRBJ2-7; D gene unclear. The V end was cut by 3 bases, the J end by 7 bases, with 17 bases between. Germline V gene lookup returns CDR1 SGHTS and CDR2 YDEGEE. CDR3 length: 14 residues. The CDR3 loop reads CASSSLSTVREQYF. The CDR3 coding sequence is TGTGCCAGCAGCTCACTGAGTACGGTGAGGGAGCAGTACTTC. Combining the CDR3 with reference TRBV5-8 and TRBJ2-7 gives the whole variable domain EAGVTQSPTHLIKTRGQQATLRCSPISGHTSVYWYQQALGLGLQFLLWYDEGEERNRGNFPPRFSGRQFPNYSSELNVNALELEDSALYLCASSSLSTVREQYFGPGTRLTVT.

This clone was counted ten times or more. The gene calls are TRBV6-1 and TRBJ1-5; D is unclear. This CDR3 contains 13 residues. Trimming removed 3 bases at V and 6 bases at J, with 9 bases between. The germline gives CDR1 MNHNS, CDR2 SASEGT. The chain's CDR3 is CASSDVLGQPQHF. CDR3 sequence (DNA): TGTGCCAGCAGTGATGTCCTTGGTCAGCCCCAGCATTTT.

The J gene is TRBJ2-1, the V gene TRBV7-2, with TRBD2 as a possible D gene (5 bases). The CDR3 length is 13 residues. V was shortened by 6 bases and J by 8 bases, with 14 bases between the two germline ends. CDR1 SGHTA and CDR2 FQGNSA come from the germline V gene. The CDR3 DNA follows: TGTGCCAGCAGGCCTGACTATATTTATGAGCAGTTCTTC. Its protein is CASRPDYIYEQFF.

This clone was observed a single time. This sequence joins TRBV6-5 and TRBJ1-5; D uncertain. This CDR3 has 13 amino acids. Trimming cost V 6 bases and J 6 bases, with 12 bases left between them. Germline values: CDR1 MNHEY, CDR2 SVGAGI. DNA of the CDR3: TGTGCCAGCAGGACCGGAAAAGGTCAGCCCCAGCATTTT. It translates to CASRTGKGQPQHF.

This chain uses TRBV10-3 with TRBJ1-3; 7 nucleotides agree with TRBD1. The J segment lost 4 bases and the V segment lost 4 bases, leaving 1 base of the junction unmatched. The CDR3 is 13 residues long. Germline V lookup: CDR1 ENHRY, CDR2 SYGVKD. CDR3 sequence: CAISGDRGNTIYF. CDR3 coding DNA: TGTGCCATCAGTGGGGACAGAGGAAACACCATATATTTT.